What follows is one TCR beta chain and its context. What it binds is not known. The source of the sample is a study of cytomegalovirus exposure and HLA in healthy donors. Though nominally healthy at sampling, donors likely had unrecorded immune exposures. CDR1 and CDR2 from the germline V gene are SGHAT and FQDESV (reference sequence). The CDR3 is 16 residues long. V lost 6 bases to trimming and J lost 7 bases; unmatched junction nucleotides: 9. Findings of the study overall: Later on, analysis showed that most CMV-associated TCR beta chains appeared to be HLA-restricted. The authors later linked a missense DCLRE1C variant to TCR beta V- and J-gene trimming.

The PCR employed 60 Vbeta primers together with 13 Jbeta primers. Sequenced by immunoSEQ multiplex PCR; TCRdb stores in-frame clones only, minus some. The table lists tens of thousands of clones, 65% to 70% of them singletons, with over 9.5% in the top ten. The sequence was collected from a woman aged 25 to 45 in good health and CMV-seronegative. The rearrangement joins TRBV11-1 to TRBJ1-6; 10 nucleotides align to TRBD1. The sample consisted of PBMCs. This chain's CDR3 is CASRPGQGSPNSPLHF. The DNA for the CDR3 is TGTGCCAGCAGACCGGGACAGGGGAGTCCCAATTCACCCCTCCACTTT.